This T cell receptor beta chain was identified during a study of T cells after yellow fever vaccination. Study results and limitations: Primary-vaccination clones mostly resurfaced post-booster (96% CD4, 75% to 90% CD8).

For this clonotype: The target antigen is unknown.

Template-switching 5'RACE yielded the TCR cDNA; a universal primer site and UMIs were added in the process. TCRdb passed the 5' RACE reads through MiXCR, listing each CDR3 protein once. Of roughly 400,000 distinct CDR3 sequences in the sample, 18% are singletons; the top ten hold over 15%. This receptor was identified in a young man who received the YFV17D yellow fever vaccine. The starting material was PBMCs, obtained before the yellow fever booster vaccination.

DNA for the CDR3: TGCGCCAGCAGGTGGGGGACAGGGGGCGCATATACGCAGTATTTT. It translates to CASRWGTGGAYTQYF. The chain couples TRBV5-1 to TRBJ2-3, with 12 bases aligning to TRBD1. Germline V gives CDR1 SGHRS, CDR2 YFSETQ. This CDR3 region has 15 residues. Trimming at V came to 5 bases and at J to 7 bases, leaving 8 bases not matched to a gene.